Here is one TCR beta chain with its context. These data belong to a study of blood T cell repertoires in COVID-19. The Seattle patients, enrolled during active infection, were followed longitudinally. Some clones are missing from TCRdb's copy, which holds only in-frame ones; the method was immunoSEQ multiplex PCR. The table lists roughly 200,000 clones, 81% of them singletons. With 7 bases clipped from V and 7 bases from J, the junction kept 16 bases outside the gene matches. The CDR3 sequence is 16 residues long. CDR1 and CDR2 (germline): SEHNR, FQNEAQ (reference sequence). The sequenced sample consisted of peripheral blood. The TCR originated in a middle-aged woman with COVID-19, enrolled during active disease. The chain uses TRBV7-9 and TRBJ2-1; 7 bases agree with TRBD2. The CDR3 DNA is TGTGCCAGCATTGGGGAGCGGGGCCATGTGATTAATGAGCAGTTCTTC. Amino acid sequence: CASIGERGHVINEQFF.